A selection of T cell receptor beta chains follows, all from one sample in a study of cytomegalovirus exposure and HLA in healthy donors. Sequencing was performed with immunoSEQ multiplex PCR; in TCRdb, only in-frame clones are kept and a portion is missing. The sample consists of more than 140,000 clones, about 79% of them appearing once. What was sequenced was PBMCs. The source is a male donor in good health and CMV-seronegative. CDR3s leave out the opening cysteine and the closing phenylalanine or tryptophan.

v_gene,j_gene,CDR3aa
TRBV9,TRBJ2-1,ASSVDRGSYNEQF
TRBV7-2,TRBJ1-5,ASSADREYQPQH
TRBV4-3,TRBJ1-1,ASSQDSRGQHTEAF
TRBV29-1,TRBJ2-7,SVEESGTPYEQY
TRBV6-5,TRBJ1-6,ASSYGTGGRSPLH
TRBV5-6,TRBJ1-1,ASSLGQGPSEAF
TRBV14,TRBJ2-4,ASSPLGGLGKNIQY
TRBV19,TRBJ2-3,ASSRGQGFHTQY
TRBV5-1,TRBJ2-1,ASSLALASNEQF
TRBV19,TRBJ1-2,ASSIPSWSHYGYT
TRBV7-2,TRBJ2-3,ASSLAAGGTDTQY
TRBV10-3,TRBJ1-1,AISERDSGGF
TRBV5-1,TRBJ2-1,ASSLGAGSYNEQF
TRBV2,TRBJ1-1,ASSESPGALEAF
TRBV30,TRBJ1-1,ACFGRTQGAFMNTEAF
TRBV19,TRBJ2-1,ASSTAGGPYEQF
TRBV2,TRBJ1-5,ASSPTSGGSNQPQH